This T cell receptor (beta chain) was identified in a study of blood T cell repertoires in COVID-19. Some clones are missing from TCRdb's copy, which holds only in-frame ones; the method was immunoSEQ multiplex PCR. The sample lists about 45,000 clones; about 83% were seen once. The CDR3 loop spans 13 amino acids. The junction had 9 bases not matched to a gene; V was cut back by 6 bases and J by 7 bases. Sequencing was done on a sample of peripheral blood. This sequence originates from an elderly man in a cohort sampled during active COVID-19. J is TRBJ2-7 and V is TRBV12-3 or TRBV12-4, with 7 bases that match TRBD2. CDR3 sequence: CASSLGLGGEQYF. The CDR3 DNA is TGTGCCAGCAGCCTCGGACTAGGAGGAGAGCAGTACTTC.